This passage covers 11 T cell receptor beta chains from one sample sequenced in a study of regulatory T cells in long-lasting Graves disease. TCR beta libraries were built with iRepertoire HTBI primers and Arm-PCR of CDR3 regions. TCRdb ran MiXCR on the multiplex PCR reads and lists one entry per CDR3 protein. The sample records 600,000 to 800,000 distinct CDR3 sequences, around 30% being singletons. The time point is: persistent/refractory GD, antithyroid drugs over 5 years with positive TRAb. PBMC-derived RNA was used for the TCR library. The sequencing here drew on peripheral blood mononuclear cells (PBMCs), taken when the disease was refractory, from a patient treated with antithyroid drugs. The receptors come from a female donor with Graves disease.

This clonotype was seen just once. The chain combines TRBV2 with TRBJ1-3; the D gene is possibly TRBD1 (5 bases). V was clipped by 2 bases and J by 4 bases, with 12 bases between them. The CDR3 runs 15 residues. Germline CDR1 and CDR2: SNHLY and FYNNEI. CDR3 residues: CASSERSGQGNTIYF. CDR3 sequence (DNA): TGTGCCAGCAGTGAAAGGTCAGGGCAAGGAAACACCATATATTTT.

This clonotype appeared many times. The chain joins TRBV11-2 to TRBJ1-1, with TRBD1 matching 8 bases. CDR1 is SGHAT, CDR2 FQNNGV, per germline. Trimming at V came to 5 bases and at J to 6 bases, leaving 11 bases not matched to a gene. The CDR3 has 15 amino acids. CDR3 nucleotide sequence: TGTGCCAGCAGCCCCGGACAGGGAGGGTGGGCTGAAGCTTTCTTT. This translates into CASSPGQGGWAEAFF. The full variable domain, completed using reference TRBV11-2 and TRBJ1-1, is EAGVAQSPRYKIIEKRQSVAFWCNPISGHATLYWYQQILGQGPKLLIQFQNNGVVDDSQLPKDRFSAERLKGVDSTLKIQPAKLEDSAVYLCASSPGQGGWAEAFFGQGTRLTVV.

This clonotype was observed a single time. Here the CDR3 DNA reads TGTGCCAGCAGCAGAAGTACCTGGACTAGCGGGAGCTGGGAGCAGTACTTC. This sequence encodes CASSRSTWTSGSWEQYF. V usage is TRBV3-1 and J usage is TRBJ2-7; 13 bases are shared with TRBD2. This CDR3 has 17 amino acids. Trimming at V came to 5 bases and at J to 7 bases, leaving 14 bases not matched to a gene. The germline V gene encodes CDR1 LGHDT and CDR2 YNNKEL (reference sequence).

This chain links TRBV18 with TRBJ1-1, with 8 bases aligning to TRBD1. Germline V CDR1 and CDR2: KGHSH, LQKENI. V shed 6 bases, J shed 5 bases, and the junction held 8 bases outside the gene matches. The CDR3 consists of 14 residues. The CDR3: CASSRRTGLTEAFF. Written as DNA, the CDR3 is TGTGCCAGCTCCCGTCGGACAGGGTTAACTGAAGCTTTCTTT. Full variable domain (outside the CDR3, taken from reference TRBV18 and TRBJ1-1): NAGVMQNPRHLVRRRGQEARLRCSPMKGHSHVYWYRQLPEEGLKFMVYLQKENIIDESGMPKERFSAEFPKEGPSILRIQQVVRGDSAAYFCASSRRTGLTEAFFGQGTRLTVV.

This clonotype was detected ten times or more. The chain links TRBV28 to TRBJ1-2, with no clear D. The CDR3 runs to 14 residues. Germline values: CDR1 MDHEN, CDR2 SYDVKM. V was clipped by 1 base and J by 4 bases, with 10 bases between them. Here the CDR3 reads CASSLLSEGYGYTF. In nucleotides, the CDR3 is TGTGCCAGCAGTTTATTGTCAGAGGGCTATGGCTACACCTTC.

There are a few counts of this clonotype. This chain connects TRBV27 to TRBJ2-7, with TRBD2 matching 10 bases. Germline loops: CDR1 MNHEY, CDR2 SMNVEV (reference sequence). V was clipped by 5 bases and J by 2 bases; unmatched bases: 15. This CDR3 contains 18 residues. The CDR3 is CASSPQLAGFESAYEQYF. DNA of the CDR3: TGTGCCAGCAGTCCCCAACTAGCGGGATTTGAGTCCGCCTACGAGCAGTACTTC.

The chain uses TRBV30 and TRBJ1-1; no clear D gene. The CDR3 runs 11 residues. CDR1 and CDR2 (germline): GTSNPN, SVGIG (reference sequence). V gave up 0 bases and J gave up 5 bases, with 4 bases separating them. Written as DNA, the CDR3 is TGTGCCTGGAGTGTACTTACTGAAGCTTTCTTT. It yields the protein CAWSVLTEAFF. The whole variable domain, remainder taken from reference TRBV30 and TRBJ1-1, is SQTIHQWPATLVQPVGSPLSLECTVEGTSNPNLYWYRQAAGRGLQLLFYSVGIGQISSEVPQNLSASRPQDRQFILSSKKLLLSDSGFYLCAWSVLTEAFFGQGTRLTVV.

This clonotype was detected ten times or more. The chain combines TRBV24-1 with TRBJ2-6, with 8 bases aligning to TRBD2. CDR3 length equals 15 residues. Germline V gene sequence: CDR1 KGHDR, CDR2 SFDVKD. Unmatched junction bases numbered 1, after V lost 3 bases and J lost 4 bases. The CDR3 region has the DNA TGTGCCACCAGTGATAGCGGGAGCGGGGCCAACGTCCTGACTTTC. Translated: CATSDSGSGANVLTF.

The chain couples TRBV30 to TRBJ1-5; 8 bases map to TRBD1. The germline CDR1 and CDR2 sequences are GTSNPN and SVGIG (reference sequence). J gave up 4 bases and V 0 bases, and 11 bases lay outside the gene matches. CDR3 length: 17 amino acids. CDR3 region: CAWSVWGPDRENQPQHF. The CDR3 DNA follows: TGTGCCTGGAGTGTGTGGGGACCGGACAGGGAGAATCAGCCCCAGCATTTT. Combining the CDR3 with reference TRBV30 and TRBJ1-5 gives the whole variable domain SQTIHQWPATLVQPVGSPLSLECTVEGTSNPNLYWYRQAAGRGLQLLFYSVGIGQISSEVPQNLSASRPQDRQFILSSKKLLLSDSGFYLCAWSVWGPDRENQPQHFGDGTRLSIL.

CDR3 in amino acids: CSATPDRTNYGYTF. CDR3 DNA sequence: TGCAGTGCTACACCCGACAGGACGAACTATGGCTACACCTTC. The gene calls are TRBV20-1 and TRBJ1-2; tentative D call: TRBD1 (6 bases). Trimming took off 4 bases at V and 2 bases at J, with 14 bases between the two ends. The CDR3 consists of 14 residues. Germline lookup yields CDR1 DFQATT and CDR2 SNEGSKA (reference sequence).

This rearrangement joins TRBV19 to TRBJ1-3; 7 bases are a match to TRBD1. CDR1 and CDR2 from the germline V gene are LNHDA and SQIVND (reference sequence). The CDR3 contains 15 residues. The ends lost 6 bases at V and 3 bases at J; junction bases unmatched: 8. The CDR3 DNA sequence: TGTGCCAGTAGCCCGATCCAGGGGGTTGGAAACACCATATATTTT. As protein: CASSPIQGVGNTIYF.